The clone carrying this TCR beta chain was seen at least ten times. Time point here: sample taken at primary tumor resection. Whole RNA, which was extracted from tumor, nontumor lung tissue or frozen PBMC, was sequenced without any cell sorting. This record comes from a study of spatial heterogeneity in lung cancer. TCRdb used MiXCR to reprocess the 5' RACE reads, holding one entry per CDR3 protein. This sample has roughly 91,000 distinct CDR3 sequences, with about a fifth found just once. This TCR derives from a male donor with early-stage non-small cell lung cancer. This material consisted of PBMCs, taken at surgery.

The CDR3 DNA follows: TGTGCCAGCAGCCAATTCCCCGGGCCTCAAGAGACCCAGTACTTC. It yields the protein CASSQFPGPQETQYF. This chain connects TRBV3-1 to TRBJ2-5; no definite D call. CDR1 and CDR2 from the germline V gene are LGHDT and YNNKEL (reference sequence). The CDR3 has 15 residues. Between the trimmed V and J ends, which lost 2 bases and 2 bases, there was a span of 12 bases.